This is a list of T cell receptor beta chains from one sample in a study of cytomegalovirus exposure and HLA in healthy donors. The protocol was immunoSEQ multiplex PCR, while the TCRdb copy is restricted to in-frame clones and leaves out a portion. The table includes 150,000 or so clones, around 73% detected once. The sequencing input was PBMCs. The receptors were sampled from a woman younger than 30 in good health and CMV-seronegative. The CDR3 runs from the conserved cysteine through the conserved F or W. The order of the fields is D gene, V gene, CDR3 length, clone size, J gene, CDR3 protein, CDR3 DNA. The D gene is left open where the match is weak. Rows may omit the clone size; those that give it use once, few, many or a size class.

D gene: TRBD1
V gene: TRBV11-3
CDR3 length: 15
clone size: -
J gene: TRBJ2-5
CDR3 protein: CASSLAGTAQETQYF
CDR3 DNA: TGTGCCAGCAGCTTAGCCGGGACAGCGCAAGAGACCCAGTACTTC

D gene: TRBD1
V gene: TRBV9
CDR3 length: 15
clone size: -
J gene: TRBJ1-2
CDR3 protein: CASSASGQGAGGYTF
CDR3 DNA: TGTGCCAGCAGCGCCTCGGGACAGGGGGCGGGCGGCTACACCTTC

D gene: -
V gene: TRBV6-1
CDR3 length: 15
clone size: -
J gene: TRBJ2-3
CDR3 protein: CASSEMGPSTDTQYF
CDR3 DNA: TGTGCCAGCAGTGAGATGGGGCCCTCCACAGATACGCAGTATTTT

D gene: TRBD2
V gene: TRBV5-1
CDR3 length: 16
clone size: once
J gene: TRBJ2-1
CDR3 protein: CASSLTTSGTWNEQFF
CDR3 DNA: TGCGCCAGCAGCCTCACTACTAGCGGGACATGGAATGAGCAGTTCTTC

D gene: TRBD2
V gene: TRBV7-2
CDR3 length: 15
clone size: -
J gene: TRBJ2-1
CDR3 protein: CASSLGAGGPNEQFF
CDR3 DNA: TGTGCCAGCAGCTTAGGAGCGGGAGGGCCCAATGAGCAGTTCTTC

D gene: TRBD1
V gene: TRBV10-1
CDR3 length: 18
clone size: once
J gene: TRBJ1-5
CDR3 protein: CASSESRQGAPRVQPQHF
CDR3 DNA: TGCGCCAGCAGTGAGTCACGACAGGGGGCGCCGAGGGTTCAGCCCCAGCATTTT

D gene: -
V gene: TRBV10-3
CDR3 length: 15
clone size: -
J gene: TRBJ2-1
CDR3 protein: CATGGSGSSYNEQFF
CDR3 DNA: TGTGCCACAGGGGGGAGCGGGAGCTCCTACAATGAGCAGTTCTTC

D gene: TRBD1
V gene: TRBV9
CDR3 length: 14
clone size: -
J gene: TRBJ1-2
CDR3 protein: CASSGGQDIAGYTF
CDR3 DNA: TGTGCCAGCAGCGGCGGACAGGATATTGCTGGCTACACCTTC

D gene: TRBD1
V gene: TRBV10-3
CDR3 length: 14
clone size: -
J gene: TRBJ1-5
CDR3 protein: CAISEGRGSLPQHF
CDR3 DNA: TGTGCCATCAGTGAGGGCAGGGGGTCTCTGCCCCAGCATTTT

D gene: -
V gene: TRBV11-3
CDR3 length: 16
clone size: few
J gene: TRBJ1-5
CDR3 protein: CASSKGPPGSNQPQHF
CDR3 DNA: TGTGCCAGCAGCAAAGGCCCACCGGGGAGCAATCAGCCCCAGCATTTT

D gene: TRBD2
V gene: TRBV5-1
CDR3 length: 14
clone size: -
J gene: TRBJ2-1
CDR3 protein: CASSGGGRSNEQFF
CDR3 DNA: TGCGCCAGCAGCGGGGGGGGACGGTCGAATGAGCAGTTCTTC

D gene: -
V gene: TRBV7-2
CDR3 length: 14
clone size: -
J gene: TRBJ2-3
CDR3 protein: CASSPLGVPDTQYF
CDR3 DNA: TGTGCCAGCAGCCCCCTCGGGGTCCCAGATACGCAGTATTTT

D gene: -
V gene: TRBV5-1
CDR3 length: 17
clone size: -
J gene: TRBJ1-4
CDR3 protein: CASKRQVRGSTNEKLFF
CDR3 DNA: TGCGCCAGCAAACGACAAGTGCGGGGATCAACTAATGAAAAACTGTTTTTT

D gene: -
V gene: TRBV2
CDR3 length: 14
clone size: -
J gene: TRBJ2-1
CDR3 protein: CASSEGDTWSKQFF
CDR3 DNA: TGTGCCAGCAGTGAGGGGGACACTTGGAGTAAGCAGTTCTTC

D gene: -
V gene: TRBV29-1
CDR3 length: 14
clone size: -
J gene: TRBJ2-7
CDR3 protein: CSVEGQETSYEQYF
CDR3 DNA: TGCAGCGTTGAAGGGCAGGAAACTTCCTACGAGCAGTACTTC

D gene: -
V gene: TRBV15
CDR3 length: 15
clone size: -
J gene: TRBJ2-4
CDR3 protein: CATSRDTGGPNIQYF
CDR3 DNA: TGTGCCACCAGCAGAGATACGGGGGGCCCAAACATTCAGTACTTC

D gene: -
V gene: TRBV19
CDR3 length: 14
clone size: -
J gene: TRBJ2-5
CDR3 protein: CASDPGQRKETQYF
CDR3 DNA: TGTGCCAGCGACCCCGGACAAAGAAAAGAGACCCAGTACTTC

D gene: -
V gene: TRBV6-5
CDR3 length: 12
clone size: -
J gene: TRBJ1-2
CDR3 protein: CASSFDRGGYTF
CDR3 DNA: TGTGCCAGCAGTTTTGACAGAGGTGGCTACACCTTC

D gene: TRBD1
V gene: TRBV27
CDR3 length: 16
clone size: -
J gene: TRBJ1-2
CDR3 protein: CASRPRQGEMNYGYTF
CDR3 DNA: TGTGCCAGCAGGCCAAGACAGGGGGAAATGAACTATGGCTACACCTTC

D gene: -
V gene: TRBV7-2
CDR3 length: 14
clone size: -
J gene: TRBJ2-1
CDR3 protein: CASSLGQGWYEQFF
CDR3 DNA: TGTGCCAGCAGCTTAGGGCAGGGGTGGTATGAGCAGTTCTTC

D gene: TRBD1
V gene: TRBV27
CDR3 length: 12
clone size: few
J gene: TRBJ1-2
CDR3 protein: CASSSTGYGYTF
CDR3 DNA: TGTGCCAGCAGTTCGACAGGGTATGGCTACACCTTC

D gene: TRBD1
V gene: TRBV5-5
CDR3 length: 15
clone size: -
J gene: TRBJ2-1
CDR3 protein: CASSGGQISYNEQFF
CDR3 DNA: TGTGCCAGCAGCGGGGGACAGATCTCCTACAATGAGCAGTTCTTC

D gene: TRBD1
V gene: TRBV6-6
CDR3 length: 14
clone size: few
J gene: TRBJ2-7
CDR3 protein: CASSQGTGGNEQYF
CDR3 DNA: TGTGCCAGCAGTCAGGGGACAGGGGGCAACGAGCAGTACTTC

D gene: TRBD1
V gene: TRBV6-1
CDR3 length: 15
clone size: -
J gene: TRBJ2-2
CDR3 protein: CASRPGTGSTGELFF
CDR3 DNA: TGTGCCAGCAGGCCCGGGACAGGTTCCACCGGGGAGCTGTTTTTT

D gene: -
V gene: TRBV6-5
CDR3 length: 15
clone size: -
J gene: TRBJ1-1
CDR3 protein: CASRVRRGAGTEAFF
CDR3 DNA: TGTGCCAGCAGAGTCCGACGTGGGGCTGGCACTGAAGCTTTCTTT

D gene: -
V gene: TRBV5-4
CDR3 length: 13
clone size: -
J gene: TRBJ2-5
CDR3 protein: CASSPGQKETQYF
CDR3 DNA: TGTGCCAGCAGCCCCGGACAAAAGGAGACCCAGTACTTC

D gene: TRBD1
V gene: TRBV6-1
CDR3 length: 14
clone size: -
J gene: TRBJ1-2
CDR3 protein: CASSGGTGGHGYTF
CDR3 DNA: TGTGCCAGCAGCGGCGGGACAGGGGGCCATGGCTACACCTTC

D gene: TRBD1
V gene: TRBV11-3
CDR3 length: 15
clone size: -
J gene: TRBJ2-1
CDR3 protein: CASSLEPPQGNEQFF
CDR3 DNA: TGTGCCAGCAGCTTAGAGCCCCCACAGGGGAATGAGCAGTTCTTC

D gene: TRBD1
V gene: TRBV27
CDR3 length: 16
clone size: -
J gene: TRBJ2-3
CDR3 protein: CASSTPGQGNTDTQYF
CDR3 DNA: TGTGCCAGCAGTACCCCGGGACAGGGAAACACAGATACGCAGTATTTT

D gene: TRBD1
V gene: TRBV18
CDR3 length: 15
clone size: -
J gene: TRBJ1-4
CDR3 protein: CASSPGTARNEKLFF
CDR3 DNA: TGTGCCAGCTCGCCCGGGACAGCCCGTAATGAAAAACTGTTTTTT

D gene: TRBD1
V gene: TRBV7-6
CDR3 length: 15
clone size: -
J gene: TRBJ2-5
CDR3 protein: CASSSTRDSGETQYF
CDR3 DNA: TGTGCCAGCAGCTCGACCCGGGACAGTGGGGAGACCCAGTACTTC

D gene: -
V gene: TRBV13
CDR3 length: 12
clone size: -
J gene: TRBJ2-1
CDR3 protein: CASSFGGNEQFF
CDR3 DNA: TGTGCCAGCAGCTTCGGGGGCAATGAGCAGTTCTTC

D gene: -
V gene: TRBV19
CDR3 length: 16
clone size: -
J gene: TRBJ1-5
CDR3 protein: CASRHRGVGYNQPQHF
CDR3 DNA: TGTGCCAGTAGACATCGGGGAGTTGGGTACAATCAGCCCCAGCATTTT

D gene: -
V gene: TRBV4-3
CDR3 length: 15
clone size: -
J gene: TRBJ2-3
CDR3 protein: CASSQEGARRDTQYF
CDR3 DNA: TGCGCCAGCAGCCAAGAGGGGGCCCGAAGAGATACGCAGTATTTT

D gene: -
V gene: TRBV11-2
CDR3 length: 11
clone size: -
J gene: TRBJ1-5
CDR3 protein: CASSSNQPQHF
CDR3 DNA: TGTGCCAGCAGCTCAAATCAGCCCCAGCATTTT

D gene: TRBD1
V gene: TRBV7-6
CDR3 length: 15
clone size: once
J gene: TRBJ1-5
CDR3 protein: CASSQQTGLNQPQHF
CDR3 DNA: TGTGCCAGCAGCCAACAGACAGGGTTGAATCAGCCCCAGCATTTT

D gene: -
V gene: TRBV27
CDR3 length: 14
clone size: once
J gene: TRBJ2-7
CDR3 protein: CASSLKDRNYEQYF
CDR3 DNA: TGTGCCAGCAGTTTAAAGGACAGAAATTACGAGCAGTACTTC

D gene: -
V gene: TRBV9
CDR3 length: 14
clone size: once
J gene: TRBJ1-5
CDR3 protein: CASSVQGSNQPQHF
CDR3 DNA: TGTGCCAGCAGCGTTCAGGGGAGCAATCAGCCCCAGCATTTT

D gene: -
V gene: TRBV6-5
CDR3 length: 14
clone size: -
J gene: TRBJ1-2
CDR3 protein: CASSPGQLNYGYTF
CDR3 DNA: TGTGCCAGCAGTCCGGGACAACTAAACTATGGCTACACCTTC

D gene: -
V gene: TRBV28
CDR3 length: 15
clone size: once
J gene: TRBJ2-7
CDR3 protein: CASSSLGAHGYEQYF
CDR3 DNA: TGTGCCAGCAGTTCCTTGGGGGCGCACGGCTACGAGCAGTACTTC

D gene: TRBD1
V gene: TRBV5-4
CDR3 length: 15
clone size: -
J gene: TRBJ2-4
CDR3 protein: CASSSRFGQGNIQYF
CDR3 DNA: TGTGCCAGCAGCTCCCGGTTCGGACAGGGAAACATTCAGTACTTC

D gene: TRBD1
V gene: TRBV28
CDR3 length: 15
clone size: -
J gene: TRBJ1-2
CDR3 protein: CASSPRDRLNYGYTF
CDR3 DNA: TGTGCCAGCAGTCCGAGGGACAGACTCAACTATGGCTACACCTTC

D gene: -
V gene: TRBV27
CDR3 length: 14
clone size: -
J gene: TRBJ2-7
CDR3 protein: CASSLSFGAGEQYF
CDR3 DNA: TGTGCCAGCAGTTTATCGTTTGGGGCTGGGGAGCAGTACTTC

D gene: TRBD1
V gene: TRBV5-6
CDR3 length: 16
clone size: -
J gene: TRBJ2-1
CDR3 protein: CASSLKPGQSYNEQFF
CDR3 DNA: TGTGCCAGCAGCTTGAAACCGGGACAGAGCTACAATGAGCAGTTCTTC

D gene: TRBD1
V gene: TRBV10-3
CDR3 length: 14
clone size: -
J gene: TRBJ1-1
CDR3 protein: CAITEDRTDTEAFF
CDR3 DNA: TGTGCCATCACTGAGGACAGGACCGACACTGAAGCTTTCTTT

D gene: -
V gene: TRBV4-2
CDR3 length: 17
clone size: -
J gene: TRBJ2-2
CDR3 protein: CASSQDGAGAPTGELFF
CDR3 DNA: TGTGCCAGCAGCCAAGATGGGGCAGGGGCTCCCACCGGGGAGCTGTTTTTT

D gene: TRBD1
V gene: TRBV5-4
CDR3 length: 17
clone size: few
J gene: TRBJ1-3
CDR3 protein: CASSLSDGTVAGNTIYF
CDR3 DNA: TGTGCCAGCAGCCTCTCGGATGGGACAGTGGCTGGAAACACCATATATTTT

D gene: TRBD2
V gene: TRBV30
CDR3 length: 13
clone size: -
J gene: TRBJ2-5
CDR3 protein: CAWRASGQETQYF
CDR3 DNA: TGTGCCTGGAGGGCTAGCGGCCAAGAGACCCAGTACTTC

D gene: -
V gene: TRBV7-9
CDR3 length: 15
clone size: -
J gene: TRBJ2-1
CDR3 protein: CASSYTMTSTHEQFF
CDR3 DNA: TGTGCCAGCAGCTACACAATGACTAGTACGCATGAGCAGTTCTTC

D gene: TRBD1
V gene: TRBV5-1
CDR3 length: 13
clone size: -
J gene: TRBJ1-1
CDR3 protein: CASSGQGNTEAFF
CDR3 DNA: TGCGCCAGCTCCGGACAGGGGAACACTGAAGCTTTCTTT

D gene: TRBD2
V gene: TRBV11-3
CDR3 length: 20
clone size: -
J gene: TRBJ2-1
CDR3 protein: CASSLTGTSPTGGSYNEQFF
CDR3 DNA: TGTGCCAGCAGCCTAACCGGGACTAGCCCAACGGGTGGCTCCTACAATGAGCAGTTCTTC

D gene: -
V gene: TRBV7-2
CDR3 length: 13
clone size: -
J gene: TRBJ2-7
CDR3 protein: CASSLDSPYEQYF
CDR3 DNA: TGTGCCAGCAGCTTAGACAGTCCTTACGAGCAGTACTTC

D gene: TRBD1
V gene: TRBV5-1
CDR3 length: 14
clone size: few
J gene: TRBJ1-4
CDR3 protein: CASSLDRGREKLFF
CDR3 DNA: TGCGCCAGCAGCTTGGACAGGGGGAGAGAAAAACTGTTTTTT

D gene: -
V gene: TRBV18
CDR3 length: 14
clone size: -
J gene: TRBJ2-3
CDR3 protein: CASSLGPGTDTQYF
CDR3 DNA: TGTGCCAGCTCATTGGGCCCGGGCACAGATACGCAGTATTTT

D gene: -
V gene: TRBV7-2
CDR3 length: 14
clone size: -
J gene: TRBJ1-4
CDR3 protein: CASSLGRPNEKLFF
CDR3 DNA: TGTGCCAGCAGCTTGGGCAGGCCTAATGAAAAACTGTTTTTT

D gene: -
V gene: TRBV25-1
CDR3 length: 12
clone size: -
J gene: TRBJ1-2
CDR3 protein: CASSEAGYGYTF
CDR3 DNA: TGTGCCAGCAGTGAAGCAGGGTATGGCTACACCTTC